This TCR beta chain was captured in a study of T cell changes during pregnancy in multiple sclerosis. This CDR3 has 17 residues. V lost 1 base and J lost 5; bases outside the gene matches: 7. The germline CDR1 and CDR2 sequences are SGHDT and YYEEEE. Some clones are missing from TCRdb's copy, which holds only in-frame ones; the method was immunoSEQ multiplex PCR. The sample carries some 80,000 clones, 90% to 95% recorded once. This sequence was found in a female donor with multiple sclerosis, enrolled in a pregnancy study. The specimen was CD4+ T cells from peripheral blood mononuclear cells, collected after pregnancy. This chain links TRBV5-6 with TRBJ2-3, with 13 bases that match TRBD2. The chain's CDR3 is CASSLYSGLAGEDTQYF. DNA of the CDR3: TGTGCCAGCAGCTTGTACTCCGGACTAGCGGGAGAAGATACGCAGTATTTT. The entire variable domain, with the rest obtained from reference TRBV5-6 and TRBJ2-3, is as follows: DAGVTQSPTHLIKTRGQQVTLRCSPKSGHDTVSWYQQALGQGPQFIFQYYEEEERQRGNFPDRFSGHQFPNYSSELNVNALLLGDSALYLCASSLYSGLAGEDTQYFGPGTRLTVL.